Below are 32 T cell receptor beta chains sequenced from a single sample in a study of T cells in women clearing cervical HPV infection. Measured with immunoSEQ multiplex PCR; TCRdb has only the in-frame clones, and not every one. Its listing shows 36,000 or so clones. The specimen sequenced was blood buffy coat. Source of these receptors: a woman aged 18 to 75 with a cervical HPV16 infection that either progressed to CIN3+ or cleared (not recorded which).

Remarks on this clone: The read falls 3 residues short of the CDR3 end, and the missing part is taken from the germline J gene. This chain joins TRBV18 and TRBJ2-5; 8 bases fit TRBD1. V was clipped by 8 bases and J by 5 bases; unmatched bases: 10. Germline V CDR1 and CDR2: KGHSH, LQKENI. The CDR3 covers 14 residues. CDR3 loop: CASGPSGGGETQYF. CDR3 DNA (partial): TGTGCCAGCGGCCCTTCAGGGGGCGGGGAGACC. The variable domain in full, completed from reference TRBV18 and TRBJ2-5, reads NAGVMQNPRHLVRRRGQEARLRCSPMKGHSHVYWYRQLPEEGLKFMVYLQKENIIDESGMPKERFSAEFPKEGPSILRIQQVVRGDSAAYFCASGPSGGGETQYFGPGTRLLVL.

As concerns this clone: The CDR3 goes on 3 residues after the read ends, and that part is filled in from the germline J gene. The chain uses TRBV6-2 or TRBV6-3 and TRBJ1-2; the match to TRBD1 covers 7 bases. This CDR3 spans 16 amino acids. The germline CDR1 and CDR2 sequences are MNHEY and SVGEGT. V was pared by 6 bases and J by 6 bases, with 16 bases of the junction left unmatched. The CDR3 bases that were read are TGTGCCAGCAGCTCCCTCGGGAAGGGGGCAATCGATGGC. Residues: CASSSLGKGAIDG. In full, the CDR3 reads CASSSLGKGAIDGYTF.

With respect to this clone: The CDR3 is cut off 3 residues early in the read; its end comes from the germline J gene. This chain uses TRBV18 with TRBJ2-1, with TRBD1 identical over 9 bases. With V trimmed by 0 bases and J by 7 bases, 22 bases remained unmatched. Germline V CDR1 and CDR2: KGHSH, LQKENI. The CDR3 spans 21 residues. The DNA read from the CDR3 is TGTGCCAGCTCACCACCGAGGGGGGACAGGGCATTGGAATTTCAAAGGAATGAG. Residues: CASSPPRGDRALEFQRNE. The whole CDR3 sequence is CASSPPRGDRALEFQRNEQFF. Full variable domain (missing parts from reference TRBV18 and TRBJ2-1): NAGVMQNPRHLVRRRGQEARLRCSPMKGHSHVYWYRQLPEEGLKFMVYLQKENIIDESGMPKERFSAEFPKEGPSILRIQQVVRGDSAAYFCASSPPRGDRALEFQRNEQFFGPGTRLTVL.

As regards this clone: The sequenced fragment ends 3 residues before the CDR3 boundary, so the rest is inferred from the germline J gene. The chain uses TRBV20-1 and TRBJ2-7, with 10 nucleotides matching TRBD2. The CDR3 consists of 14 residues. Looked up from germline, CDR1 is DFQATT and CDR2 is SNEGSKA (reference sequence). The ends lost 4 bases at V and 3 bases at J; junction bases unmatched: 6. The chain's CDR3 is CSAIRTSGFYEQYF. The sequenced part of the CDR3 DNA is TGCAGTGCTATCCGGACTAGCGGTTTCTACGAG.

A note on this clone: The read ends 3 residues shy of where the CDR3 ends; the end is completed using the germline J gene. The V and J genes are TRBV12-3 or TRBV12-4 and TRBJ1-2; 7 nucleotides match TRBD1. The CDR3 is made up of 14 amino acids. The ends lost 5 bases at V and 5 bases at J; junction bases unmatched: 8. The covered CDR3 bases are TGTGCCAGCAGTATCCCAGGGACAGCTTATGGC. This translates into CASSIPGTAYG. The entire CDR3 is CASSIPGTAYGYTF.

For this clone: The CDR3 end falls 3 residues outside the read, so it is completed with the germline J gene. The V call is TRBV20-1, the J call TRBJ2-5; D possibly corresponds to TRBD2 (7 bases). Trimming cost V 3 bases and J 1 base, with 15 bases left between them. Germline-derived CDR1 and CDR2 are DFQATT and SNEGSKA (reference sequence). This CDR3 contains 15 residues. The CDR3 DNA, read in part, is TGCAGTGCTAGGTGGACTAGGGGGGCCCAAGAGACC. Translating gives CSARWTRGAQET. The whole CDR3 region reads CSARWTRGAQETQYF.

Comments on this clone: With the read ending 3 residues before the CDR3 end, the germline J gene is used to fill in that end. V gene TRBV6-1 combines with J gene TRBJ2-7, with D tentatively TRBD1 (5 bases). The CDR3 has 15 amino acids. CDR1 and CDR2 from the germline V gene are MNHNS and SASEGT. The germline V and J ends were trimmed by 1 base and 1 base, with 11 bases remaining between them. Incomplete CDR3 DNA: TGTGCCAGCAGTGAAGAAGGGGCAGCTTCCTACGAG. Amino acids: CASSEEGAASYE. The entire CDR3 sequence reads CASSEEGAASYEQYF.

Comment on this clone: The CDR3 end falls 3 residues outside the read, so it is completed with the germline J gene. The chain is built from TRBV7-9 and TRBJ1-1; a weak D match, TRBD1 (5 bases). Germline V CDR1 and CDR2: SEHNR, FQNEAQ (reference sequence). The CDR3 extends over 14 amino acids. Trimming left V 4 bases short and J 1 base short, with 10 bases between. The CDR3 here is CASSSRGGNTEAFF. The sequenced CDR3 bases are TGTGCCAGCAGCTCCCGGGGGGGGAACACTGAA. Full variable domain (outside the CDR3, taken from reference TRBV7-9 and TRBJ1-1): DTGVSQNPRHKITKRGQNVTFRCDPISEHNRLYWYRQTLGQGPEFLTYFQNEAQLEKSRLLSDRFSAERPKGSFSTLEIQRTEQGDSAMYLCASSSRGGNTEAFFGQGTRLTVV.

About this clone: The read halts 3 residues ahead of the CDR3 end, with the missing end drawn from the germline J gene. The chain uses TRBV4-1 and TRBJ1-4; D is uncertain. The V and J ends lost 0 bases and 4 bases respectively, with 6 bases between them. The CDR3 has 14 amino acids. Per germline, CDR1 MGHRA and CDR2 YSYEKL. The CDR3: CASSQDRGNEKLFF. The sequenced CDR3 bases are TGCGCCAGCAGCCAAGATCGGGGTAATGAAAAA.

On this clone itself: The read stops 3 residues short of the end of the CDR3; the missing end is completed from the germline J gene. The gene calls are TRBV7-3 and TRBJ2-2, with a tentative D call TRBD2 (5 bases). Germline loops: CDR1 SGHTA, CDR2 FQGTGA. V lost 10 bases and J 1 base, leaving 16 bases between the germline ends. The CDR3 is made up of 15 amino acids. The sequenced CDR3 bases are TGTGCCACCGGGGAGATGGGTGGGAACACCGGGGAG. Translation gives CATGEMGGNTGE. The CDR3 in its entirety is CATGEMGGNTGELFF.

About this clone itself: The DNA ends 3 residues before the CDR3 does, and the rest of the CDR3 is filled in from the germline J gene. The chain joins TRBV5-6 to TRBJ2-7; D uncertain. Looked up from germline, CDR1 is SGHDT and CDR2 is YYEEEE. The CDR3 covers 13 residues. V lost 7 bases to trimming and J lost 0 bases, with 11 bases between them. The CDR3 bases that were read are TGTGCCAGCGCCGTGCAGGACTCCTACGAG. Amino acid sequence: CASAVQDSYE. The complete CDR3 sequence is CASAVQDSYEQYF.

Remarks on this clone: The sequenced fragment ends 3 residues before the CDR3 boundary, so the rest is inferred from the germline J gene. The chain recombines TRBV5-1 with TRBJ2-3; 7 bases line up with TRBD2. The CDR3 is made up of 16 amino acids. Trimming cost V 0 bases and J 3 bases; bases outside gene matches: 7. CDR1 SGHRS and CDR2 YFSETQ come from the germline V gene. The CDR3 reads CASSLVGGSQTDTQYF. CDR3 DNA, as far as it was read: TGCGCCAGCAGCTTGGTCGGCGGGAGTCAAACAGATACG. Full variable domain (rest looked up from reference TRBV5-1 and TRBJ2-3): KAGVTQTPRYLIKTRGQQVTLSCSPISGHRSVSWYQQTPGQGLQFLFEYFSETQRNKGNFPGRFSGRQFSNSRSEMNVSTLELGDSALYLCASSLVGGSQTDTQYFGPGTRLTVL.

In the case of this clone: The CDR3 extends 3 residues past the end of the read, so its final part is completed from the germline J gene. The rearrangement uses TRBV7-8 and TRBJ2-7, with a tentative D call TRBD1 (6 bases). Germline loops: CDR1 SGHVS, CDR2 FQNEAQ. The CDR3 consists of 12 residues. The V gene lost 6 bases and the J gene lost 6 bases, with 12 bases spanning the gap. Partial CDR3 DNA: TGTGCCAGCAGAACGACAGGTAGCGAG. It codes for CASRTTGSE. The whole CDR3 protein reads CASRTTGSEQYF.

To note about this clone: The sequence runs out 3 residues before the end of the CDR3; the remainder is reconstructed from the germline J gene. The gene calls are TRBV7-3 and TRBJ2-4; perhaps TRBD2 as D (5 bases). There are 13 residues in the CDR3. The germline V gene encodes CDR1 SGHTA and CDR2 FQGTGA. The V end was cut by 0 bases, the J end by 7 bases, with 7 bases between. Incomplete CDR3 DNA: TGTGCCAGCAGCTTAACGAGAGGGAACATT. The encoded protein is CASSLTRGNI. The entire CDR3 sequence reads CASSLTRGNIQYF.

A remark on this clone: The CDR3 is cut off 3 residues early in the read; its end comes from the germline J gene. The rearrangement links TRBV19 to TRBJ1-6; D gene uncertain. Trimming shortened V by 10 bases and J by 4 bases, and 14 bases separated the two germline ends. This CDR3 contains 14 residues. Germline CDR1 is LNHDA and CDR2 is SQIVND (reference sequence). CDR3 DNA, as far as it was read: TGTGCCACCTCCTCATGGGCGTATAATTCACCC. Protein sequence: CATSSWAYNSP. The complete CDR3 sequence is CATSSWAYNSPLHF. The full variable domain, in which reference TRBV19 and TRBJ1-6 provide the parts outside the CDR3, is DGGITQSPKYLFRKEGQNVTLSCEQNLNHDAMYWYRQDPGQGLRLIYYSQIVNDFQKGDIAEGYSVSREKKESFPLTVTSAQKNPTAFYLCATSSWAYNSPLHFGNGTRLTVT.

As concerns this clone: The CDR3 extends 3 residues past the end of the read, so its final part is completed from the germline J gene. This sequence joins TRBV28 and TRBJ2-4, with 8 bases aligning to TRBD1. Germline CDR1 is MDHEN and CDR2 is SYDVKM. V lost 5 bases and J lost 0; bases outside the gene matches: 9. The CDR3 is 17 amino acids. The sequenced part of the CDR3 DNA is TGTGCCAGCAGTCCCGGGGACAGGTGGACAGCCAAAAACATT. This sequence encodes CASSPGDRWTAKNI. The full CDR3 reads CASSPGDRWTAKNIQYF. Filled out from reference TRBV28 and TRBJ2-4, the complete variable domain reads DVKVTQSSRYLVKRTGEKVFLECVQDMDHENMFWYRQDPGLGLRLIYFSYDVKMKEKGDIPEGYSVSREKKERFSLILESASTNQTSMYLCASSPGDRWTAKNIQYFGAGTRLSVL.

To note about this clone: The read ends 3 residues before the CDR3 terminus; that terminus is restored from the germline J gene. J is TRBJ2-3 and V is TRBV14; D unclear. Trimming shortened V by 1 base and J by 4 bases, and 18 bases separated the two germline ends. In germline, CDR1 is SGHDN, CDR2 FVKESK. The CDR3 is made up of 17 amino acids. The sequenced part of the CDR3 DNA is TGTGCCAGCAGCCAAGTTGGTTCAAACCTCAGGCCAGATACG. Its protein product is CASSQVGSNLRPDT. In full, the CDR3 is CASSQVGSNLRPDTQYF.

For this clone: The read gets to within 3 residues of the CDR3 end, and the germline J gene fills in the rest. This chain links TRBV18 with TRBJ2-2; possible D gene TRBD1, 6 bases. The V gene lost 0 bases and the J gene lost 4 bases, with 12 bases spanning the gap. CDR3 length: 16 amino acids. The germline CDR1 and CDR2 sequences are KGHSH and LQKENI. The CDR3 reads CASSPPRQATTGELFF. The covered CDR3 bases are TGTGCCAGCTCACCACCCCGACAGGCAACCACCGGGGAG. The entire variable domain, with the rest obtained from reference TRBV18 and TRBJ2-2, is as follows: NAGVMQNPRHLVRRRGQEARLRCSPMKGHSHVYWYRQLPEEGLKFMVYLQKENIIDESGMPKERFSAEFPKEGPSILRIQQVVRGDSAAYFCASSPPRQATTGELFFGEGSRLTVL.

In the case of this clone: The read ends 3 residues early relative to the CDR3; the germline J gene fills the gap. The rearrangement links TRBV19 to TRBJ2-3; D may be TRBD1 or TRBD2 (5 bases each). The germline CDR1 and CDR2 sequences are LNHDA and SQIVND (reference sequence). Trimming took 3 bases from V and 4 from J, leaving 14 bases between them. This CDR3 is 15 amino acids long. The sequenced part of the CDR3 DNA is TGTGCCAGTAGTATGTCGAGTCGAGGGGCAGATACG. It translates to CASSMSSRGADT. From start to end, the CDR3 is CASSMSSRGADTQYF. Using reference TRBV19 and TRBJ2-3 for the parts outside the CDR3, the full variable domain is DGGITQSPKYLFRKEGQNVTLSCEQNLNHDAMYWYRQDPGQGLRLIYYSQIVNDFQKGDIAEGYSVSREKKESFPLTVTSAQKNPTAFYLCASSMSSRGADTQYFGPGTRLTVL.

Notes on this clone: The read halts 3 residues ahead of the CDR3 end, with the missing end drawn from the germline J gene. The J gene is TRBJ2-5, the V gene TRBV15, with unresolved D. Between the trimmed V and J ends, which lost 3 bases and 5 bases, there was a span of 10 bases. The CDR3 length is 13 residues. Germline V gene lookup returns CDR1 LNHNV and CDR2 YYDKDF (reference sequence). CDR3 DNA (partial): TGTGCCACCAGCAGGTTCACCCAGGAGACC. It is translated as CATSRFTQET. Given in full, the CDR3 is CATSRFTQETQYF.

Comment on this clone: The read ends 3 residues early relative to the CDR3; the germline J gene fills the gap. This sequence joins TRBV7-9 and TRBJ1-1; 7 nucleotides line up with TRBD1. The CDR3 length is 13 residues. CDR1 and CDR2 from the germline V gene are SEHNR and FQNEAQ (reference sequence). With V trimmed by 5 bases and J by 6 bases, 6 bases remained unmatched. This chain's CDR3 is CASSLRQGAEAFF. The covered CDR3 bases are TGTGCCAGCAGCCTCAGACAGGGCGCTGAA.

Comments on this clone: The read ends 3 residues early relative to the CDR3; the germline J gene fills the gap. The chain joins TRBV6-2 or TRBV6-3 to TRBJ1-2; 12 positions match TRBD1. From germline, CDR1 is MNHEY and CDR2 SVGEGT. The CDR3 length is 15 residues. The covered CDR3 bases are TGTGCCAGCAGTTACGTGGGGACAGGGGGCTACGAC. Amino acids: CASSYVGTGGYD. The whole CDR3 reads CASSYVGTGGYDYTF.

Notes on this clone: The read terminates 3 residues ahead of where the CDR3 ends, so the germline J gene completes it. The chain recombines TRBV11-3 with TRBJ1-2, with 9 nucleotides matching TRBD1. The CDR3 runs to 15 residues. The germline V gene encodes CDR1 SGHNT and CDR2 YENEEA. After removal of 5 bases from V and 3 bases from J, the junction contained 7 bases not matched to a gene. The CDR3 here is CASSTGTGKDYGYTF. The DNA read from the CDR3 is TGTGCCAGCAGCACCGGGACAGGGAAAGACTATGGC.

Concerning this clone: The read terminates 3 residues before the CDR3 end, so the remaining end is supplied by the germline J gene. The chain uses TRBV24-1 and TRBJ2-3; D possibly corresponds to TRBD1 (6 bases). V lost 5 bases to trimming and J lost 5 bases, with 13 bases between them. Germline V gene sequence: CDR1 KGHDR, CDR2 SFDVKD. The CDR3 is made up of 14 amino acids. Incomplete CDR3 DNA: TGTGCCACCAGTGTACCAGGGGCAGGAGATACG. This sequence encodes CATSVPGAGDT. The full CDR3 sequence reads CATSVPGAGDTQYF.

A word on this clone: The CDR3 end is not reached by the read, which stops 3 residues before it; the germline J gene fills it in. The chain couples TRBV5-5 to TRBJ1-5, with TRBD1 matching over 7 bases. Per the germline V gene, CDR1 is SGHKS and CDR2 is YYEKEE (reference sequence). V shed 4 bases and J 2 bases; nucleotides not matched to a gene: 6. The CDR3 contains 15 residues. The chain's CDR3 is CASSLDRDGNQPQHF. The DNA read from the CDR3 is TGTGCCAGCAGCCTTGACAGGGACGGCAATCAGCCC.

In regard to this clone: With the read ending 3 residues before the CDR3 end, the germline J gene is used to fill in that end. This sequence joins TRBV19 and TRBJ2-2, with 11 bases fitting TRBD2. V trimming: 3 bases; J trimming: 2 bases; junction bases outside the gene matches: 8. Germline loops: CDR1 LNHDA, CDR2 SQIVND (reference sequence). The CDR3 is made up of 18 amino acids. The CDR3 here is CASSIRTLAGGNTGELFF. The CDR3 DNA, read in part, is TGTGCCAGTAGTATCCGAACTCTAGCGGGAGGAAACACCGGGGAG.

Comments on this clone: The sequence runs out 3 residues before the end of the CDR3; the remainder is reconstructed from the germline J gene. This chain uses TRBV20-1 with TRBJ1-4; D not resolved. The V and J ends lost 4 bases and 5 bases respectively, with 11 bases between them. The V gene's germline CDR1 is DFQATT and CDR2 SNEGSKA (reference sequence). This CDR3 comprises 13 residues. CDR3 DNA (partial): TGCAGTGCTAACCCTAGAGAAAATGAAAAA. This codes for CSANPRENEK. The entire CDR3 protein is CSANPRENEKLFF.

Notes on this clone: The read terminates 3 residues before the CDR3 end, so the remaining end is supplied by the germline J gene. This chain connects TRBV7-2 to TRBJ2-1, with TRBD1 as a possible D gene (6 bases). CDR3 length equals 15 residues. Germline V gives CDR1 SGHTA, CDR2 FQGNSA. The V end lost 6 bases, the J end lost 0 bases, and 12 bases lay between the germline ends. This chain's CDR3 is CASRTGHSSYNEQFF. CDR3 DNA (partial): TGTGCCAGCAGAACGGGACACAGCTCCTACAATGAG.

A note on this clone: The read ends 3 residues before the CDR3 terminus; that terminus is restored from the germline J gene. The chain employs TRBV10-1 and TRBJ1-5; D not resolved. The V gene lost 3 bases and the J gene lost 5 bases, with 14 bases spanning the gap. The CDR3 spans 15 residues. CDR1 is WNHNN, CDR2 SYGVQD, per germline (reference sequence). The CDR3 DNA, read in part, is TGCGCCAGCAGTGACCCTAAACGGGGTTATCAGCCC. Protein product: CASSDPKRGYQP. The whole CDR3 protein reads CASSDPKRGYQPQHF.

With respect to this clone: The CDR3 end falls 3 residues outside the read, so it is completed with the germline J gene. The chain combines TRBV2 with TRBJ1-1; D may be TRBD1 (5 bases). Germline lookup yields CDR1 SNHLY and CDR2 FYNNEI. The CDR3 extends over 12 amino acids. Trimming removed 5 bases from V and 4 bases from J, with 8 bases in between. This chain's CDR3 is CASSMDTTEAFF. Incomplete CDR3 DNA: TGTGCCAGCAGTATGGACACCACTGAA.

A remark on this clone: The read terminates 3 residues before the CDR3 end, so the remaining end is supplied by the germline J gene. The chain uses TRBV19 and TRBJ2-4; TRBD2 is a possible D gene (5 bases). CDR3 size: 14 residues. Germline loops: CDR1 LNHDA, CDR2 SQIVND (reference sequence). CDR3 protein: CASTPTMGDYGQYF. Partial CDR3 DNA: TGTGCCAGTACCCCCACTATGGGCGACTATGGT.

On this clone: The CDR3 is cut off 3 residues early in the read; its end comes from the germline J gene. The chain recombines TRBV28 with TRBJ2-7; 8 bases are shared with TRBD2. This CDR3 region has 14 residues. Germline trimming cut 6 bases from V and 2 bases from J; bases unmatched to any gene: 6. Looked up from germline, CDR1 is MDHEN and CDR2 is SYDVKM. This CDR3 is CASRTTSGPYEQYF. The CDR3 bases that were read are TGTGCCAGCAGGACCACTAGCGGCCCCTACGAG.